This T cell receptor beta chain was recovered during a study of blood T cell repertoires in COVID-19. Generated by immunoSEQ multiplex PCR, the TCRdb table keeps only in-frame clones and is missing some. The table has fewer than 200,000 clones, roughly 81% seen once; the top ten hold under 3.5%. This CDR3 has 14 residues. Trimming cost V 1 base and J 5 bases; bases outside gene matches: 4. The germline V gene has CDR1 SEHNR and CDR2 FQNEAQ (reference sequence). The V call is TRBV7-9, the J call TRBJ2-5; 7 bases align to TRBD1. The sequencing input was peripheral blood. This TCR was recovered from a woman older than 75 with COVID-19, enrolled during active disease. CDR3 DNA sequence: TGTGCCAGCAGCTTAGAGGGGGCTGGGGAGACCCAGTACTTC. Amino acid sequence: CASSLEGAGETQYF. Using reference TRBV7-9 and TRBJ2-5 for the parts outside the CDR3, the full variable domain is DTGVSQNPRHKITKRGQNVTFRCDPISEHNRLYWYRQTLGQGPEFLTYFQNEAQLEKSRLLSDRFSAERPKGSFSTLEIQRTEQGDSAMYLCASSLEGAGETQYFGPGTRLLVL.